This T cell receptor (beta chain) was captured by sequencing in a study of T-cell reconstitution after alpha-beta-depleted transplantation in children (dated by TCRdb to the mid-2010s). In terms of the full investigation: The study quantitatively tracked T-cell immune reconstitution after TCRalphabeta/CD19-depleted allogeneic hematopoietic cell transplantation in children using TCR repertoire profiling. Overall results and qualifications from the work: The apparently early recovery of alphabetaT-cell counts about two months after transplant reportedly depended on only several hundred rapidly expanded clones that came from non-depleted graft cells. Over the following months the frequencies of hyperexpanded clones went down, and after one year T-cell counts and TCRbeta diversity were mostly credited to newly produced T cells. In some patients, the high TCRbeta diversity seen at day 60 was put down to recipient T cells and intrathymic progenitors that had survived conditioning.

The method behind the library was PCR. TCRdb records Illumina HiSeq 2500 as the sequencer. TCR libraries were prepared with molecular barcoding, using unique molecular identifiers to normalize TCRbeta repertoire quantification. Through fastp at Q25 and MiXCR, TCRdb rebuilt clones from the public reads, retaining in-frame beta chains. Merged by CDR3 protein, the rows form single entries marked with the most common genes and DNA. In all, the sample holds over 200,000 distinct CDR3 sequences, and roughly 18% of those were seen once. The ten largest clones add up to about two fifths of the sample. This clonotype was seen only a few times. No antigen is known for it. No base quality values were provided; no much bigger clone lies one nucleotide off. V loses 5 bases at its end and J loses 4 bases; junction bases beyond the gene matches: 3. Counted from cysteine to phenylalanine, this CDR3 has 14 amino acids. Only the CDR3 DNA is retained, 42 bases long and in frame from the first base. The CDR1 and CDR2 encoded by the germline V gene are SGHTA and FQGNSA.

The treatment or condition label corresponds to: allogeneic hematopoietic cell transplantation with graft depleted of TCRalphabeta T cells and CD19 B cells. TCRalphabeta/CD19-depleted allogeneic hematopoietic cell grafts were given to the transplant recipients, all of whom were children. The rearrangement combines TRBV7-2 with TRBJ2-3; TRBD2 agrees with 10 junctional bases. Sequenced here: PBMCs, mostly from graft donor cells, sampled 360 days after TCRalphabeta/CD19-depleted stem cell transplant. The clonotype was recovered from a male patient between 2 and 15 years old who had a stem cell transplant for acute lymphoblastic leukemia, so the T cells may come from the graft donor. The CDR3 region: CASSPLAGADTQYF. The DNA sequence follows: TGTGCCAGCAGCCCCCTAGCGGGAGCAGATACGCAGTATTTT.